This TCR beta chain was sequenced for a study of blood T cell repertoires in COVID-19. CDR3 size: 12 residues. Trimming took 1 base from V and 7 from J, leaving 7 bases between them. Germline CDR1 is SGHAT and CDR2 is FQNNGV. The repertoire was sequenced with immunoSEQ multiplex PCR; TCRdb's copy has only in-frame clones and lacks some. The top ten clones hold around 8% of a sample with fewer than 120,000 clones, around 74% of them seen once. This clone was detected only once. The sequence derives from a woman between 55 and 75 years old with acute or convalescent COVID-19. The sample consisted of peripheral blood. The V call is TRBV11-2, the J call TRBJ1-2; D perhaps matches TRBD1 (5 bases). The CDR3 protein is CASSLGRGGYTF. Written as DNA, the CDR3 is TGTGCCAGCAGCTTAGGGAGGGGTGGCTACACCTTC.